One sample yielded the 8 T cell receptor beta chains listed below, sequenced in a study of persistence of HIV-infected CD4 T cells. Cells were stimulated with overlapping HIV-1 Gag 15-mer peptides. CD40L/CD69 double-negative CD45RO-high memory CD4+ T cells were collected. Their antigens are not known. The immunoSEQ assay was version 4, run in survey mode. Clones were read by immunoSEQ multiplex PCR, and TCRdb kept only the in-frame ones, dropping some. The table shows about 40,000 clones, with around 82% occurring only once. The specimen was CD4+ T cells sorted from PBMCs after 18-hour stimulation, collected from a patient who received antiretroviral therapy. These receptors all come from an adult man with HIV who was CMV-seropositive.

The genes are TRBV6-5 and TRBJ1-1; no firm D call. The length of the CDR3 is 15 residues. The ends were cut back, 6 bases at V and 0 bases at J, with 14 bases in the middle. Germline assignment: CDR1 MNHEY and CDR2 SVGAGI. The DNA for the CDR3 is TGTGCCAGCAGCCGAGGGAGTTTTATGAACACTGAAGCTTTCTTT. Amino acids: CASSRGSFMNTEAFF.

The V gene is TRBV18, the J gene TRBJ2-7, with TRBD1 matching 11 bases. The CDR3 extends over 16 amino acids. Unmatched junction bases numbered 5, after V lost 1 base and J lost 3 bases. The germline CDR1 and CDR2 sequences are KGHSH and LQKENI. The CDR3 DNA sequence: TGTGCCAGCTCACCACGCTCCGGGACAGGGGGCTACGAGCAGTACTTC. It is translated as CASSPRSGTGGYEQYF.

This sequence joins TRBV29-1 and TRBJ1-4, with D maybe TRBD1 (5 bases). V lost 0 bases and J 8 bases, leaving 13 bases between the germline ends. The CDR3 totals 14 residues. The germline V gene has CDR1 SQVTM and CDR2 ANQGSEA. The CDR3 loop is CSVEDRQGSEKLFF. CDR3 DNA: TGCAGCGTTGAAGATAGGCAGGGTAGCGAAAAACTGTTTTTT. Together with reference TRBV29-1 and TRBJ1-4, the CDR3 gives the full variable domain: SAVISQKPSRDICQRGTSLTIQCQVDSQVTMMFWYRQQPGQSLTLIATANQGSEATYESGFVIDKFPISRPNLTFSTLTVSNMSPEDSSIYLCSVEDRQGSEKLFFGSGTQLSVL.

The CDR3 protein is CAWSRGLGGETQYF. CDR3 sequence (DNA): TGTGCCTGGAGTCGGGGGCTTGGAGGAGAGACCCAGTACTTC. The V and J genes are TRBV30 and TRBJ2-5; D is perhaps TRBD1 or TRBD2 (6 bases each). The germline V gene encodes CDR1 GTSNPN and CDR2 SVGIG (reference sequence). The length of the CDR3 is 14 residues. The ends were cut back, 2 bases at V and 4 bases at J, with 14 bases in the middle. The full variable domain, in which reference TRBV30 and TRBJ2-5 provide the parts outside the CDR3, is SQTIHQWPATLVQPVGSPLSLECTVEGTSNPNLYWYRQAAGRGLQLLFYSVGIGQISSEVPQNLSASRPQDRQFILSSKKLLLSDSGFYLCAWSRGLGGETQYFGPGTRLLVL.

The rearrangement links TRBV15 to TRBJ2-7; possibly TRBD2 for D (7 bases). The CDR3 runs to 15 residues. Germline values: CDR1 LNHNV, CDR2 YYDKDF (reference sequence). Trimming shortened V by 6 bases and J by 0 bases, and 15 bases separated the two germline ends. Written as DNA, the CDR3 is TGTGCCACCAGTATCGGGCGGGGGCCCTCCTACGAGCAGTACTTC. The encoded protein is CATSIGRGPSYEQYF.

CDR3 nucleotide sequence: TGTGCCAGCTCACCTGACAGGATCCAAGAGACCCAGTACTTC. It specifies CASSPDRIQETQYF. V usage is TRBV18 and J usage is TRBJ2-5; maybe TRBD1 (6 bases). The CDR3 consists of 14 residues. Germline CDR1 is KGHSH and CDR2 is LQKENI. The V end was cut by 3 bases, the J end by 1 base, with 9 bases between.

This clone was counted between two and nine times. The chain uses TRBV19 and TRBJ2-2; 7 nucleotides agree with TRBD1. Germline CDR1 is LNHDA and CDR2 is SQIVND (reference sequence). Trimming removed 6 bases from V and 4 bases from J; junction bases left unmatched: 5. The CDR3 loop spans 14 amino acids. CDR3 nucleotide sequence: TGTGCCAGTAGCCGACAGGGTGGCACCGGGGAGCTGTTTTTT. Its protein is CASSRQGGTGELFF.

V gene TRBV27 combines with J gene TRBJ2-7, with D uncertain. Germline CDR1 is MNHEY and CDR2 is SMNVEV (reference sequence). CDR3 length: 13 residues. Trimming removed 6 bases at V and 3 bases at J, with 12 bases between. The CDR3 sequence is CASRFYGSYEQYF. In nucleotides, the CDR3 is TGTGCCAGCAGGTTCTACGGAAGCTACGAGCAGTACTTC.